These 18 T cell receptor beta chains came from one sample sequenced in a study of T cells expressing NK-cell markers. TCRdb reprocessed the 5' RACE reads and stores each CDR3 protein as one record, lacking DNA. Listed are a few hundred thousand distinct CDR3 sequences; 0.39% falls within the top ten. The sequenced sample was blood T cells: a sorted CD56 or NKG2C T cell subset, CD4+ or CD8+ T cells, or bulk PBMC T cells (not recorded which). The source is a man aged 18 to 29 in good health.

The rearrangement joins TRBV29-1 to TRBJ2-1; checking the TCRdb D call of TRBD2 is not possible without DNA. The CDR3 length is 15 residues. The germline gives CDR1 SQVTM, CDR2 ANQGSEA. The CDR3 region is CSVFLRAGGTNEQFF.

The chain joins TRBV28 to TRBJ2-3. The germline V gene has CDR1 MDHEN and CDR2 SYDVKM. There are 13 residues in the CDR3. CDR3 sequence: CASRVVRSDTQYF.

V usage is TRBV18 and J usage is TRBJ2-1; TCRdb designates TRBD2, a call that cannot be tested without DNA. Germline lookup yields CDR1 KGHSH and CDR2 LQKENI. The CDR3 runs to 15 residues. The CDR3 region is CASSPGLLDYNEQFF.

This rearrangement joins TRBV12-3 or TRBV12-4 to TRBJ2-5; TCRdb's D call, TRBD2, is unchecked because there is no DNA. CDR3 length: 16 residues. The CDR3 region is CASSLAQLAAQETQYF.

V is TRBV7-2 and J is TRBJ2-5; TCRdb proposes TRBD1, but this gene call is untestable without DNA. There are 14 residues in the CDR3. Germline V gives CDR1 SGHTA, CDR2 FQGNSA. This CDR3 reads CASSRPPHLEAQYF.

The chain employs TRBV12-3 or TRBV12-4 and TRBJ2-6. The CDR3 has 16 amino acids. This CDR3 is CASSLFGTPGANVLTF.

The rearrangement joins TRBV5-5 to TRBJ2-1. The CDR3 contains 15 residues. CDR1 SGHKS and CDR2 YYEKEE come from the germline V gene (reference sequence). The CDR3 reads CASSLYPPSYNEQFF. The variable domain in full, completed from reference TRBV5-5 and TRBJ2-1, reads DAGVTQSPTHLIKTRGQQVTLRCSPISGHKSVSWYQQVLGQGPQFIFQYYEKEERGRGNFPDRFSARQFPNYSSELNVNALLLGDSALYLCASSLYPPSYNEQFFGPGTRLTVL.

The rearrangement links TRBV10-3 to TRBJ2-1; TCRdb's D call of TRBD1 is untestable without DNA. CDR1 ENHRY and CDR2 SYGVKD come from the germline V gene. The CDR3 totals 13 residues. The CDR3 is CATGTVSYNEQFF.

The genes are TRBV12-3 or TRBV12-4 and TRBJ1-1; TCRdb designates TRBD1, a call that cannot be tested without DNA. This CDR3 has 14 residues. This CDR3 is CASSRPGRNTEAFF.

The chain recombines TRBV6-5 with TRBJ2-1; TCRdb outputs TRBD1, but without DNA this stays unchecked. The germline V gene encodes CDR1 MNHEY and CDR2 SVGAGI. The length of the CDR3 is 17 residues. The CDR3 here is CASIPRLAGSLYNEQFF.

CDR3: CASSQDISGRRETQYF. This sequence joins TRBV4-3 and TRBJ2-5; TCRdb designates TRBD2, a call that cannot be tested without DNA. Germline lookup yields CDR1 LGHNA and CDR2 YSLEER. The CDR3 totals 16 residues.

The chain recombines TRBV7-9 with TRBJ2-1. This CDR3 is built from 17 residues. Germline V CDR1 and CDR2: SEHNR, FQNEAQ (reference sequence). The CDR3 is CASSLFRSGSSYNEQFF.

The CDR3 here is CASSEVRTGLATQYF. The chain links TRBV2 to TRBJ2-5; TCRdb designates TRBD2, a call that cannot be tested without DNA. The V gene's germline CDR1 is SNHLY and CDR2 FYNNEI. This CDR3 has 15 amino acids.

The chain is built from TRBV5-1 and TRBJ2-5; absent DNA, TCRdb's TRBD1 call cannot be checked. The germline V gene has CDR1 SGHRS and CDR2 YFSETQ. The CDR3 loop spans 15 amino acids. The CDR3 sequence: CASSQPNGNQETQYF.

J is TRBJ1-2 and V is TRBV29-1; TCRdb proposes TRBD1, but this gene call is untestable without DNA. CDR1 and CDR2 (germline): SQVTM, ANQGSEA. This CDR3 region has 13 residues. CDR3 amino acids: CSVNKGGDYGYTF.

The chain joins TRBV10-3 to TRBJ1-1; TCRdb's D call, TRBD1, is unchecked because there is no DNA. CDR3 length equals 13 residues. CDR1 and CDR2 from the germline V gene are ENHRY and SYGVKD. The CDR3 protein is CAISEGTELEAFF.

The rearrangement links TRBV20-1 to TRBJ1-5. Germline-derived CDR1 and CDR2 are DFQATT and SNEGSKA (reference sequence). The CDR3 consists of 13 residues. CDR3 sequence: CSALRQDSGAQHF.

The rearrangement links TRBV5-5 to TRBJ2-5; TCRdb picks TRBD1, but there is no DNA to check that call. The CDR3 has 14 residues. Per germline, CDR1 SGHKS and CDR2 YYEKEE (reference sequence). CDR3 sequence: CASYPTLGAETQYF. Full variable domain (missing parts from reference TRBV5-5 and TRBJ2-5): DAGVTQSPTHLIKTRGQQVTLRCSPISGHKSVSWYQQVLGQGPQFIFQYYEKEERGRGNFPDRFSARQFPNYSSELNVNALLLGDSALYLCASYPTLGAETQYFGPGTRLLVL.